The 10 T cell receptor beta chains in this list originate from one sample, sequenced in a study of OX40 agonist ivuxolimab in advanced cancers. Measured with immunoSEQ multiplex PCR; TCRdb has only the in-frame clones, and not every one. The sample yields 50,000 to 65,000 clones, roughly 89% seen once. The sequenced sample was CD4+ or CD8+ T cells sorted from blood, obtained in a trial of the OX40 agonist ivuxolimab. These receptors came from an adult with an advanced solid tumor such as melanoma, head and neck, liver or kidney cancer.

The V and J genes are TRBV5-1 and TRBJ2-2; 7 nucleotides line up with TRBD1. J lost 7 bases, V lost 1 base, and 16 bases had no gene match. CDR3 length: 18 amino acids. Germline CDR1 reads SGHRS; CDR2 reads YFSETQ. The DNA of the CDR3 is TGCGCCAGCAGCTTGACGAGACAGGGAAGGGTTTTTGGCGGGGAGCTGTTTTTT. Its translation: CASSLTRQGRVFGGELFF. Looking up the rest from reference TRBV5-1 and TRBJ2-2 gives the full variable domain: KAGVTQTPRYLIKTRGQQVTLSCSPISGHRSVSWYQQTPGQGLQFLFEYFSETQRNKGNFPGRFSGRQFSNSRSEMNVSTLELGDSALYLCASSLTRQGRVFGGELFFGEGSRLTVL.

This clone occurred a few times. The rearrangement joins TRBV7-2 to TRBJ1-6; D might be TRBD1 (6 bases). In germline, CDR1 is SGHTA, CDR2 FQGNSA. The CDR3 spans 18 residues. Trimming removed 4 bases from V and 8 bases from J, with 24 bases in between. CDR3 amino acids: CASSSTARGAGQHSPLHF. The CDR3, as DNA: TGTGCCAGCAGCTCAACCGCGAGGGGGGCAGGGCAACATTCACCCCTCCACTTT.

This clone was counted a single time. CDR3 region: CASSLSGGINQPQHF. The CDR3 DNA reads as TGCGCCAGCAGCTTGAGCGGGGGAATTAATCAGCCCCAGCATTTT. V usage is TRBV5-1 and J usage is TRBJ1-5, with TRBD1 as a possible D gene (5 bases). Germline values: CDR1 SGHRS, CDR2 YFSETQ. V was trimmed by 1 base and J by 4 bases, leaving 12 bases between them. CDR3 length: 15 amino acids.

This sequence joins TRBV7-7 and TRBJ1-5; a weak D match, TRBD1 (5 bases). Germline V CDR1 and CDR2: SSHAT, FNYEAQ (reference sequence). The CDR3 covers 16 residues. Written as DNA, the CDR3 is TGTGCTAGCCCCGATTTGTGGACATGGGTTGACCAGCCCCAGCATTTT. This sequence encodes CASPDLWTWVDQPQHF.

The chain has TRBV19 and TRBJ2-6, with D perhaps TRBD1 or TRBD2 (5 bases each). CDR3 size: 15 residues. Germline V gene lookup returns CDR1 LNHDA and CDR2 SQIVND (reference sequence). The V and J ends lost 4 bases and 2 bases respectively, with 9 bases between them. CDR3 loop: CASSRGIPGANVLTF. The CDR3 coding sequence is TGTGCCAGTAGTAGGGGGATCCCTGGGGCCAACGTCCTGACTTTC.

This clone has more than one count but fewer than ten. V and J are TRBV5-1 and TRBJ1-2; D is ambiguous. The ends were cut back, 2 bases at V and 1 base at J, with 18 bases in the middle. Per the germline V gene, CDR1 is SGHRS and CDR2 is YFSETQ. The CDR3 sequence is 17 residues long. The CDR3 region is CASSLDARPHVNYGYTF. CDR3 DNA: TGCGCCAGCAGCTTAGACGCAAGACCTCACGTTAACTATGGCTACACCTTC.

The CDR3, as DNA: TGTGCCAGCAGCTTAAATGCAGAGAACACTGAAGCTTTCTTT. Its translation: CASSLNAENTEAFF. The J gene is TRBJ1-1, the V gene TRBV7-3; no definite D call. The CDR3 is 14 residues long. The V gene's germline CDR1 is SGHTA and CDR2 FQGTGA. V was pared by 1 base and J by 1 base, with 7 bases between.

The rearrangement joins TRBV5-5 to TRBJ2-5; TRBD1 or TRBD2 may be the D gene (5 bases each). The ends were cut back, 4 bases at V and 2 bases at J, with 15 bases in the middle. Germline lookup yields CDR1 SGHKS and CDR2 YYEKEE (reference sequence). The CDR3 spans 15 residues. CDR3 in DNA: TGTGCCAGCAGCGGACACCGGGACGGTCAAGAGACCCAGTACTTC. Amino acid sequence: CASSGHRDGQETQYF.

This clone showed up just once. The chain uses TRBV5-5 and TRBJ2-7; 7 bases match TRBD2. The germline V gene encodes CDR1 SGHKS and CDR2 YYEKEE (reference sequence). Trimming removed 3 bases from V and 5 bases from J; junction bases left unmatched: 14. The CDR3 runs to 16 residues. The CDR3 here is CASSSGGGLLVHEQYF. CDR3 DNA: TGTGCCAGCAGCTCGGGAGGTGGGCTTTTGGTCCACGAGCAGTACTTC. Variable domain in full (rest from reference TRBV5-5 and TRBJ2-7): DAGVTQSPTHLIKTRGQQVTLRCSPISGHKSVSWYQQVLGQGPQFIFQYYEKEERGRGNFPDRFSARQFPNYSSELNVNALLLGDSALYLCASSSGGGLLVHEQYFGPGTRLTVT.

In its sample, this clone was seen once. The genes are TRBV5-8 and TRBJ2-2, with D perhaps TRBD1 (5 bases). Germline V CDR1 and CDR2: SGHTS, YDEGEE. The V and J ends lost 4 bases and 7 bases respectively, with 14 bases between them. The CDR3 has 14 residues. The CDR3 DNA sequence: TGTGCCAGCAGCAGGAGATTAGGGGTCGGGGAGCTGTTTTTT. Its protein product is CASSRRLGVGELFF.